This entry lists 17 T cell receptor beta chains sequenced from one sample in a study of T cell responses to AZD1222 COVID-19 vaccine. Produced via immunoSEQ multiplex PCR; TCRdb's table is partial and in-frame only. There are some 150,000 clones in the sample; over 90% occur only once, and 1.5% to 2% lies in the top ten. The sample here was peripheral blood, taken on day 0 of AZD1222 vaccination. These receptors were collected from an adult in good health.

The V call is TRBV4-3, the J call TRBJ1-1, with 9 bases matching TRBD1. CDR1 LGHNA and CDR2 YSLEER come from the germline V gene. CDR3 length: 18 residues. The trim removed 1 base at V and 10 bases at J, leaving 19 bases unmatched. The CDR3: CASSQGPTGGAFQYGAFF. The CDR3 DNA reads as TGCGCCAGCAGCCAAGGTCCAACAGGGGGCGCGTTTCAGTATGGAGCTTTCTTT.

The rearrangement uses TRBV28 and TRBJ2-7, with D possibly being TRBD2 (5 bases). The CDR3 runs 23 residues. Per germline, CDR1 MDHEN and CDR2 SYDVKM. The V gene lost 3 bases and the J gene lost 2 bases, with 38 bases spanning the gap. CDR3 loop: CASSFGPGDQQRARRNPTYEQYF. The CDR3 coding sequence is TGTGCCAGCAGTTTTGGGCCCGGGGATCAGCAAAGGGCCCGGCGTAACCCTACCTACGAGCAGTACTTC.

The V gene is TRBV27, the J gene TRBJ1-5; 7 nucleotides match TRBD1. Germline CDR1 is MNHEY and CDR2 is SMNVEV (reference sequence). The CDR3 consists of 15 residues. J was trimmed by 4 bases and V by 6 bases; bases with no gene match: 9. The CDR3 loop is CASRSIGGGNQPQHF. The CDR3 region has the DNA TGTGCCAGCAGAAGTATAGGGGGCGGGAATCAGCCCCAGCATTTT.

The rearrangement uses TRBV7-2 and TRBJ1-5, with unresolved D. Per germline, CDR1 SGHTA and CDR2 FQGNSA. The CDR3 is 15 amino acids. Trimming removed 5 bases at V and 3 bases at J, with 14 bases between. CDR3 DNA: TGTGCCAGCAGCCCCACTGGAGGGCTCAATCAGCCCCAGCATTTT. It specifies CASSPTGGLNQPQHF.

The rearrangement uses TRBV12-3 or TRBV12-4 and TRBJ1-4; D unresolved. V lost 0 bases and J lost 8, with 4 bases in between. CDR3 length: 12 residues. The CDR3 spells CASSLAREKLFF. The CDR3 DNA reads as TGTGCCAGCAGTTTAGCAAGGGAAAAACTGTTTTTT.

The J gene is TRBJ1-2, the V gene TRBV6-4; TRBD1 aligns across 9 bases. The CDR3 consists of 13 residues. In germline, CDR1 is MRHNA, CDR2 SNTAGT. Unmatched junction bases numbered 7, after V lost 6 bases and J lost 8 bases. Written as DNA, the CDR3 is TGTGCCAGCAGCGCCCGACAGGGGGAAGGCTACACCTTC. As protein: CASSARQGEGYTF.

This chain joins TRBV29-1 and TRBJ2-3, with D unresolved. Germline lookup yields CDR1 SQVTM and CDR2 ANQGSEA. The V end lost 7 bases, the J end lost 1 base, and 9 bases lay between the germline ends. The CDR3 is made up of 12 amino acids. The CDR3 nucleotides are TGCAGCGCCGGAAGGGGCACAGATACGCAGTATTTT. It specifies CSAGRGTDTQYF.

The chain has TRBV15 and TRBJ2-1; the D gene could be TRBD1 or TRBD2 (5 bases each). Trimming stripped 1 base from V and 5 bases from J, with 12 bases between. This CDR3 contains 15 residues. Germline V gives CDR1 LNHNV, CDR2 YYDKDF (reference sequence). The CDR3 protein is CATSRGGGPHNEQFF. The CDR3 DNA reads TGTGCCACCAGCAGAGGTGGGGGACCCCACAATGAGCAGTTCTTC. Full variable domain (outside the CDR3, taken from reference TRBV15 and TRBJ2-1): DAMVIQNPRYQVTQFGKPVTLSCSQTLNHNVMYWYQQKSSQAPKLLFHYYDKDFNNEADTPDNFQSRRPNTSFCFLDIRSPGLGDTAMYLCATSRGGGPHNEQFFGPGTRLTVL.

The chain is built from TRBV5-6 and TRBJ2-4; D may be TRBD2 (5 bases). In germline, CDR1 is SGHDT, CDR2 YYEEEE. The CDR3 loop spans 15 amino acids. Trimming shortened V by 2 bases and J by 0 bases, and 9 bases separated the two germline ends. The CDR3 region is CASSLAEIAKNIQYF. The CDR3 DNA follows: TGTGCCAGCAGCTTAGCGGAAATAGCCAAAAACATTCAGTACTTC.

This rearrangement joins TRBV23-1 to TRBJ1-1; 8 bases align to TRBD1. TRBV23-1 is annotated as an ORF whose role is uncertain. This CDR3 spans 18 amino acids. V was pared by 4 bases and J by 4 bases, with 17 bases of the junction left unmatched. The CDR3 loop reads CASSPTRPGRGRTTEAFF. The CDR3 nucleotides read TGCGCCAGCAGTCCCACCCGCCCGGGCAGGGGGCGGACCACTGAAGCTTTCTTT.

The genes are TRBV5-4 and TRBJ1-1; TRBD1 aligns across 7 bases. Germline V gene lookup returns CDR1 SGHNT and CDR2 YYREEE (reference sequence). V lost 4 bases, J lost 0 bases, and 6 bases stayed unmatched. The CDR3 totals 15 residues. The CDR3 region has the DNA TGTGCCAGCAGCGCGGGACAGAGGATGAACACTGAAGCTTTCTTT. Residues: CASSAGQRMNTEAFF.

The CDR3 DNA is TGTGCCACCAGAGGCACTGGGGCACGCTCAGTTTCCTACGAGCAGTACTTC. Translation gives CATRGTGARSVSYEQYF. The rearrangement uses TRBV28 and TRBJ2-7, with D possibly TRBD1 on 5 matching bases. Deletions cut 10 bases from V and 1 base from J, with 26 bases between. Germline V gives CDR1 MDHEN, CDR2 SYDVKM. The CDR3 consists of 17 residues.

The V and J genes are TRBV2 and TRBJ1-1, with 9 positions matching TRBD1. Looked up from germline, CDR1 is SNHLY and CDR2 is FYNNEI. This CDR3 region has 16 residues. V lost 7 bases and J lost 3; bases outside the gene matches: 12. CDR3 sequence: CASMGDRERSDTEAFF. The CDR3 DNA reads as TGTGCCAGCATGGGGGACAGGGAACGGAGCGACACTGAAGCTTTCTTT.

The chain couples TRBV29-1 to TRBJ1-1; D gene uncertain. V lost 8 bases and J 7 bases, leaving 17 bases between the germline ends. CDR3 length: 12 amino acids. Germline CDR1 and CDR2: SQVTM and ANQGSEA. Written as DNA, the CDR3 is TGCAGCTTTCGTGGGGATTTGGGTGAAGCTTTCTTT. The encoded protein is CSFRGDLGEAFF.

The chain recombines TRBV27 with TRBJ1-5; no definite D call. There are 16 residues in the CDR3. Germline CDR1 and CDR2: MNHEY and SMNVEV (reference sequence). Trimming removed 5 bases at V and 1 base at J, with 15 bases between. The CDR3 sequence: CASSPRMSGSNQPQHF. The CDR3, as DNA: TGTGCCAGCAGTCCCCGGATGTCGGGGAGCAATCAGCCCCAGCATTTT.

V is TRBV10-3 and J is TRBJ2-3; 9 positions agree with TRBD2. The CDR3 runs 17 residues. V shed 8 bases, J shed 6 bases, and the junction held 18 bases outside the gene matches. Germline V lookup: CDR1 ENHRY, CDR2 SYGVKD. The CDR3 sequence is CAIAGREGGLSMDTQYF. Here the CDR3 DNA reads TGTGCCATCGCGGGGCGGGAGGGCGGCCTTAGTATGGATACGCAGTATTTT.

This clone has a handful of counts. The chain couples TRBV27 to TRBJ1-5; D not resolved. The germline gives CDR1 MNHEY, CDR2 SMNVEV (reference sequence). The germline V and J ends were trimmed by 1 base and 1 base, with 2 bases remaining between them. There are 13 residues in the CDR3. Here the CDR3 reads CASSLWSNQPQHF. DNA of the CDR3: TGTGCCAGCAGTTTATGGAGCAATCAGCCCCAGCATTTT.